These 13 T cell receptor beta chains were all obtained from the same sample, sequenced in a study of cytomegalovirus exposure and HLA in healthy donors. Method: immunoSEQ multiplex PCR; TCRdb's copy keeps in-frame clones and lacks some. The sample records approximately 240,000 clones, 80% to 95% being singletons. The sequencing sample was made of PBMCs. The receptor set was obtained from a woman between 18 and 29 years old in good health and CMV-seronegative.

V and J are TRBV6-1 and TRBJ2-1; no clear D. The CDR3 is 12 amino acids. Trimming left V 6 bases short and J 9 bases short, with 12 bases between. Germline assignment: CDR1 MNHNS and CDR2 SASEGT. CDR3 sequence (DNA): TGTGCCAGCAGAGGCCCAACGGGTGAGCAGTTCTTC. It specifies CASRGPTGEQFF.

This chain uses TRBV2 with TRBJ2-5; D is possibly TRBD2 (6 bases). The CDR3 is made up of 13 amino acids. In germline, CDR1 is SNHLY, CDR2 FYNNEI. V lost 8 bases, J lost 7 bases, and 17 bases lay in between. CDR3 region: CASRWEAEATQYF. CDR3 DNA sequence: TGTGCCAGCCGATGGGAGGCGGAAGCGACCCAGTACTTC.

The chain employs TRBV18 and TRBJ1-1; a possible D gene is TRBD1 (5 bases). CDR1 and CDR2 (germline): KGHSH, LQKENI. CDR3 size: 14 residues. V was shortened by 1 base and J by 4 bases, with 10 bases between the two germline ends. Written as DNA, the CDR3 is TGTGCCAGCTCACCACAGGGGTGGAGCACTGAAGCTTTCTTT. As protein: CASSPQGWSTEAFF.

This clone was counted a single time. In DNA form, the CDR3 reads TGTGCCAGCCGCACGACAGGGGGCCAGGAAAAACTGTTTTTT. Translated, it gives CASRTTGGQEKLFF. The rearrangement links TRBV11-2 to TRBJ1-4; 10 bases agree with TRBD1. The germline CDR1 and CDR2 sequences are SGHAT and FQNNGV. V dropped 8 bases and J dropped 8; count of bases not matched to a gene: 8. The CDR3 has 14 residues.

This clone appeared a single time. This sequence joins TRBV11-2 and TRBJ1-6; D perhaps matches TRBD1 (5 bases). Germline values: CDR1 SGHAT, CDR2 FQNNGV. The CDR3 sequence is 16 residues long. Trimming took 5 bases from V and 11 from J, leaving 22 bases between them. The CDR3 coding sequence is TGTGCCAGCAGCCGAATTCGGGGGACCAGGAGGGCACCCCTCCACTTT. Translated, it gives CASSRIRGTRRAPLHF.

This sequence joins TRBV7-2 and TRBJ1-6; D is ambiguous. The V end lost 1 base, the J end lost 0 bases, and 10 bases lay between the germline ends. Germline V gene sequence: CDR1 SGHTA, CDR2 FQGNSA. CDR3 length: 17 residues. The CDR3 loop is CASSLELGSSYNSPLHF. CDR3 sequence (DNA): TGTGCCAGCAGCTTAGAGCTAGGCAGCTCCTATAATTCACCCCTCCACTTT.

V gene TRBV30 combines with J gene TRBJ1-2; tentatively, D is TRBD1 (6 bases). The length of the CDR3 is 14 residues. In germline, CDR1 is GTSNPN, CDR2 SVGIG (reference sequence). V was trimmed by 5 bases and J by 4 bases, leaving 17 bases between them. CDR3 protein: CAWGEGESLYGYTF. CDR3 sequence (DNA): TGTGCCTGGGGCGAGGGGGAATCCCTCTATGGCTACACCTTC.

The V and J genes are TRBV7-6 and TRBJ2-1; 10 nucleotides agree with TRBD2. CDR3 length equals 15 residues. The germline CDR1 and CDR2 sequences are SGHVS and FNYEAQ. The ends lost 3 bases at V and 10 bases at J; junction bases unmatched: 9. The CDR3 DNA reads TGTGCCAGCAGCTTGCGGCTAGCGGGAGTAGAGGAGCAGTTCTTC. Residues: CASSLRLAGVEEQFF.

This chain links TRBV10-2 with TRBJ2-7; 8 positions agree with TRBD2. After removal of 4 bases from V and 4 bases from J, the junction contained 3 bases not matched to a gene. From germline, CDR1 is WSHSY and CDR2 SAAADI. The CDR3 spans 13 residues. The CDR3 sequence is CASSGGGQYEQYF. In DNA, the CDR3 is TGCGCCAGCAGTGGCGGGGGGCAGTACGAGCAGTACTTC.

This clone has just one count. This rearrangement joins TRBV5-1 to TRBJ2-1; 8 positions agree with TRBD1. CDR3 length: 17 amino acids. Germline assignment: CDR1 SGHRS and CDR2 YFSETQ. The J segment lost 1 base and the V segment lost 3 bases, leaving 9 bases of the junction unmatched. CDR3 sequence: CASSSYFQGASYNEQFF. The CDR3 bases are TGCGCCAGCAGCTCTTACTTTCAGGGGGCGTCCTACAATGAGCAGTTCTTC.

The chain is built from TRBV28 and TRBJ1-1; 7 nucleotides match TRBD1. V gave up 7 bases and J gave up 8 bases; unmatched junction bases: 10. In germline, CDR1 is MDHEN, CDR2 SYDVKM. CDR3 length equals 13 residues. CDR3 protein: CASITGEPREAFF. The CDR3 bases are TGTGCCAGCATCACAGGGGAACCTCGCGAAGCTTTCTTT.

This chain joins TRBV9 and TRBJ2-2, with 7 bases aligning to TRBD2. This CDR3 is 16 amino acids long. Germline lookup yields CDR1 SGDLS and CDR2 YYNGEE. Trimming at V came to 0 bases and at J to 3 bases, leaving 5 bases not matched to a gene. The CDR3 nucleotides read TGTGCCAGCAGCGTAGAGCCTAGCGGATACACCGGGGAGCTGTTTTTT. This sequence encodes CASSVEPSGYTGELFF.

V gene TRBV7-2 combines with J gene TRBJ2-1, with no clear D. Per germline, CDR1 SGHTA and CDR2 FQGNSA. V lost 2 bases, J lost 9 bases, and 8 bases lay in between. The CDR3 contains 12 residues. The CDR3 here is CASSLTSGEQFF. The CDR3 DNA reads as TGTGCCAGCAGCTTAACCTCCGGTGAGCAGTTCTTC.